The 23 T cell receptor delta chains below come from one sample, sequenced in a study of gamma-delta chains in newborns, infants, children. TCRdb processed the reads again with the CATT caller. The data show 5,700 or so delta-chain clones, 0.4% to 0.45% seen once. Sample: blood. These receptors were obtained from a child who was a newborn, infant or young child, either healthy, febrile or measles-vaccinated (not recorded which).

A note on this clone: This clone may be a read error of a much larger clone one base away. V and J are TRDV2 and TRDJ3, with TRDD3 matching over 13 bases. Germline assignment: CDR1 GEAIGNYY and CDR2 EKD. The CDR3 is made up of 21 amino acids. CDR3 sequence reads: CACDTGGYWGIRSRDTRQMFF. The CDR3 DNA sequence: TGTGCCTGTGACACCGGGGGATACTGGGGGATACGCTCCCGGGACACCCGACAGATGTTTTTC.

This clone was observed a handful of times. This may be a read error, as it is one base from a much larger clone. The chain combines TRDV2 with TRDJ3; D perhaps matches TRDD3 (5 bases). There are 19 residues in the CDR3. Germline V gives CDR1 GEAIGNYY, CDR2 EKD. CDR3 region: CACDTVRGAASWDTRQTFF. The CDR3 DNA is TGTGCCTGTGACACCGTGCGGGGGGCAGCCTCCTGGGACACCCGACAGACGTTTTTC.

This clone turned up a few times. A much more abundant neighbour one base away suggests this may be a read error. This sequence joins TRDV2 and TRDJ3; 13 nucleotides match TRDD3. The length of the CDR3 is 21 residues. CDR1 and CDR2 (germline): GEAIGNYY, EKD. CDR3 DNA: TGTGCCTGTGACACCCTACTGGGGGATACGCTAAGCTCCTGGGACGCCCGACAGATGTTTTTC. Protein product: CACDTLLGDTLSSWDARQMFF.

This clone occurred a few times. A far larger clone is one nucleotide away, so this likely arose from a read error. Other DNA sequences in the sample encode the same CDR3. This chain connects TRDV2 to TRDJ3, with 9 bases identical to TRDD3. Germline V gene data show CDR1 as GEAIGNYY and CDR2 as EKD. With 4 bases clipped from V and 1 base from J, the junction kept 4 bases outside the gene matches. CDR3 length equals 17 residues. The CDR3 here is CACDELGDSWDTRQMFF. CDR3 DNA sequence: TGTGCCTGTGATGAGCTGGGGGATTCCTGGGACACCCGACAGATGTTTTTC.

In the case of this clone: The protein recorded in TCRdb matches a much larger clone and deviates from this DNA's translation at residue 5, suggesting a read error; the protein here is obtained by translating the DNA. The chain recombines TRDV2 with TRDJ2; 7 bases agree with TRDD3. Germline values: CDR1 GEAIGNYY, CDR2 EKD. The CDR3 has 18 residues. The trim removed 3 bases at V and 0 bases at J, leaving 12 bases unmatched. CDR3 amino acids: CACDSLGVMAPLTAQLFF. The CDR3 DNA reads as TGTGCCTGTGACTCTCTGGGGGTCATGGCCCCTTTGACAGCACAACTCTTCTTT.

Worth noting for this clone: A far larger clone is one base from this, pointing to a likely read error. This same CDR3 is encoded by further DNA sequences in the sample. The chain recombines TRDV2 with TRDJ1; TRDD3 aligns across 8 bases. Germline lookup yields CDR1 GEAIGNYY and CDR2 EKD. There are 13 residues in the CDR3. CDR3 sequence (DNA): TGTGCTTGTGACTGGGGGCCCACCGATAAACTCATCTTT. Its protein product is CACDWGPTDKLIF.

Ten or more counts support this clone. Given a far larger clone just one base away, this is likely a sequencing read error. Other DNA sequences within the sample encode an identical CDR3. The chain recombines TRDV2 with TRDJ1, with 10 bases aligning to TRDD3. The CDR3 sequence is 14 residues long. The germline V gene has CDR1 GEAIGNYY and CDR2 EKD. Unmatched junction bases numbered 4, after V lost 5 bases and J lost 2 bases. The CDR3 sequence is CACGILGDTDKLIF. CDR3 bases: TGTGCCTGTGGCATACTGGGGGATACCGATAAACTCATCTTT.

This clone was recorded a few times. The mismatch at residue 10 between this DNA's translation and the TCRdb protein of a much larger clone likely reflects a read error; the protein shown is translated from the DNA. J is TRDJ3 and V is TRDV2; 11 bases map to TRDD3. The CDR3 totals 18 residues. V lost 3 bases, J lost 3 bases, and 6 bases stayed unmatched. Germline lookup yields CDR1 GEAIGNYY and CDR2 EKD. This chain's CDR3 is CACDATGGYYWDTRQMFF. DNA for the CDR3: TGTGCCTGTGACGCTACTGGGGGATATTACTGGGACACCCGACAGATGTTTTTC.

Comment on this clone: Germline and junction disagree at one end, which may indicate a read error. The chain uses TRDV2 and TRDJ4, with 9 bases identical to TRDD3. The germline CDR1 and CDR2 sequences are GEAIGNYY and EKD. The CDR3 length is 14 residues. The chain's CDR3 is CACDVPGDTRTLIF. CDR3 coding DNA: TGTGCCTGTGACGTACCGGGGGATACCAGAACCCTGATCTTT.

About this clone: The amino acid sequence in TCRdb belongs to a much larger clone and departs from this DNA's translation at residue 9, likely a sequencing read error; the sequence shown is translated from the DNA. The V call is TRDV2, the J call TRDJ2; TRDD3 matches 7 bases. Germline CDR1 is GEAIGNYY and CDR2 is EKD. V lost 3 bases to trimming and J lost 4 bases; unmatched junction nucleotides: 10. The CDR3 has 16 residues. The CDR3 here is CACDSLLGNTTAQLFF. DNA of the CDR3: TGTGCCTGTGACTCATTACTGGGGAATACGACAGCACAACTCTTCTTT.

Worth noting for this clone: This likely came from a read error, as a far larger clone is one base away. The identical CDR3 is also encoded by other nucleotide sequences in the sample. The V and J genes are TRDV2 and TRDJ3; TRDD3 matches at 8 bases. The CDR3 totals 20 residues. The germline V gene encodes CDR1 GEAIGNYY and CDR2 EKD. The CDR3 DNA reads TGTGCCTGCGACACCGTGGAAAGGGATACGCGCTCCTGGGACACCCGACAGATGTTTTTC. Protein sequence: CACDTVERDTRSWDTRQMFF.

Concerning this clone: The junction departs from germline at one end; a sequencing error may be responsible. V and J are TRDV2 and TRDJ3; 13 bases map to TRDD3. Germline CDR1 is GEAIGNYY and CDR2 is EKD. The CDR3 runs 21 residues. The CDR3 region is CACDTVLGDTPFSWDTRRMFF. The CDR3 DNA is TGTGCCTGTGACACCGTACTGGGGGATACGCCGTTTTCCTGGGACACCCGACGGATGTTTTTC.

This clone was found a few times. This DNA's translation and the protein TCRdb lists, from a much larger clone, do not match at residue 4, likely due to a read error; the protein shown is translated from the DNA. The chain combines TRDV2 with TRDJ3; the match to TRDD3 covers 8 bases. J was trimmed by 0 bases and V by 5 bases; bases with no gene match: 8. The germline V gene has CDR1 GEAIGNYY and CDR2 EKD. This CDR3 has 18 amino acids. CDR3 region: CACGTGGFYSWDTRQMFF. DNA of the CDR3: TGTGCCTGTGGCACTGGGGGGTTTTACTCCTGGGACACCCGACAGATGTTTTTC.

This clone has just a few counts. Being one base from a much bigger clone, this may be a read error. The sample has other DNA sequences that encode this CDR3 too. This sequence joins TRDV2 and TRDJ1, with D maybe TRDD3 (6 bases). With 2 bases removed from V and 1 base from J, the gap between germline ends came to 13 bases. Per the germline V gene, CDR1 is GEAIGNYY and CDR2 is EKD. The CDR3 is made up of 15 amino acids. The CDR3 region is CACDNGGYGTDKLIF. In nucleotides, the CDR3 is TGTGCCTGTGACAATGGGGGGTATGGCACCGATAAACTCATCTTT.

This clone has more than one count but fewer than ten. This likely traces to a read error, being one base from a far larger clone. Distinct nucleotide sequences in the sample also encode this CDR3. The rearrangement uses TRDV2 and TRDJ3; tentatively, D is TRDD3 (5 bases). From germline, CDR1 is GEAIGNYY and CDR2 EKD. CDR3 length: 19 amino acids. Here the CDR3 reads CACDTAGSISSWDTRQMFF. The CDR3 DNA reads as TGTGCCTGTGACACCGCGGGATCCATCAGCTCCTGGGACACCCGACAAATGTTTTTC.

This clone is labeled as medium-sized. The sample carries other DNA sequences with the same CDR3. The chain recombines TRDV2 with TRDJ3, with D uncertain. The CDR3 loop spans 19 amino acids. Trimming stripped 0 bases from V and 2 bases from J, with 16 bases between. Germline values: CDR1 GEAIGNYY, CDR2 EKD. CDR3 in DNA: TGTGCCTGTGACACCGTCTCTGATAGGAAAGCCTGGGACACCCGACAGATGTTTTTC. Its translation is CACDTVSDRKAWDTRQMFF.

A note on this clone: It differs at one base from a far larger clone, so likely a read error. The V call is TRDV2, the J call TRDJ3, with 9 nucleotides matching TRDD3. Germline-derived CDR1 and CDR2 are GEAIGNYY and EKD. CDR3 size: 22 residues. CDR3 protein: CACDPSYYWGTCSSWDTRRMFF. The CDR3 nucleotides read TGTGCCTGTGACCCATCGTACTACTGGGGGACGTGTAGCTCCTGGGACACCCGACGGATGTTTTTC.

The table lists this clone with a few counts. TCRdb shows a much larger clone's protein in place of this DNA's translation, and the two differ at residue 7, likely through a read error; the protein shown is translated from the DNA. CDR3 in amino acids: CACDPGDLTDKLIF. The DNA of the CDR3 is TGTGCCTGTGACCCTGGGGATCTCACCGATAAACTCATCTTT. The V and J genes are TRDV2 and TRDJ1; possibly TRDD3 for D (6 bases). CDR1 and CDR2 (germline): GEAIGNYY, EKD. V lost 3 bases, J lost 1 base, and 11 bases lay in between. This CDR3 is built from 14 residues.

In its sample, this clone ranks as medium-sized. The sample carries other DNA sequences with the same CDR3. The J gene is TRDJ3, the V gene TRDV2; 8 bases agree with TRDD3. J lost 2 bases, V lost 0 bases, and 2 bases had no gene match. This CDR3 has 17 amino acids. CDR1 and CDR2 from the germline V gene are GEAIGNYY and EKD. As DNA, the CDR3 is TGTGCCTGTGACACCTGGGGGATGACCTGGGACACCCGACAGATGTTTTTC. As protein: CACDTWGMTWDTRQMFF.

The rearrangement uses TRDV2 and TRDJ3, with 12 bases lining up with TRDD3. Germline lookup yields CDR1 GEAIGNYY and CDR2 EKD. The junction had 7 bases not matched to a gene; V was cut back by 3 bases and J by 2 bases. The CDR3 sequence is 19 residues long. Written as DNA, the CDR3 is TGTGCCTGTGACCGTACTGGGGGATACAGCCCCTGGGACACCCGACAGATGTTTTTC. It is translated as CACDRTGGYSPWDTRQMFF.

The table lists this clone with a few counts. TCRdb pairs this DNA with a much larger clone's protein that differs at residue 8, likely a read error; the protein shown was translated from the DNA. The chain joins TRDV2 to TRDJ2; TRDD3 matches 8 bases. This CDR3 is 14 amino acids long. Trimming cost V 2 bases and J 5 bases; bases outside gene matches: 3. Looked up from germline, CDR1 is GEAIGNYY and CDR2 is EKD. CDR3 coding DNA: TGTGCCTGTGACATACTGGGGGGTACAGCACAACTCTTCTTT. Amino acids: CACDILGGTAQLFF.

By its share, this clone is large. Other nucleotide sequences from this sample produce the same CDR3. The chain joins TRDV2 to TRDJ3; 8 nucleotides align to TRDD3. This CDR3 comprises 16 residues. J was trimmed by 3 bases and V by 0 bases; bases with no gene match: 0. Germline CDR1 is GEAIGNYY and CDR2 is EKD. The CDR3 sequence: CACDTGGYWDTRQMFF. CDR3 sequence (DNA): TGTGCCTGTGACACCGGGGGATACTGGGACACCCGACAGATGTTTTTC.

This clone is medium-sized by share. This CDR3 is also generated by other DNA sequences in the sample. The CDR3 here is CACDTLGDSTAQLFF. DNA of the CDR3: TGTGCCTGTGACACCTTGGGGGATTCGACAGCACAACTCTTCTTT. The chain recombines TRDV2 with TRDJ2; 8 nucleotides line up with TRDD3. The CDR3 has 15 residues. V shed 0 bases, J shed 4 bases, and the junction held 3 bases outside the gene matches. Germline loops: CDR1 GEAIGNYY, CDR2 EKD.